The 27 T cell receptor beta chains reported below all come from one sample, sequenced in a study of prognosis after radiotherapy for stage I lung cancer. With two-round multiplex PCR, TCR beta CDR3 sequences were amplified from genomic DNA. Primers specific to each TRBV and TRBJ gene were used in first-round PCR. MiXCR, run by TCRdb on the multiplex PCR reads, gives a single entry per CDR3 protein. The sample lists 30,000 to 35,000 distinct CDR3 sequences, 40% to 55% seen once, with approximately 15% in the top ten. The starting material was PBMCs, obtained before or after stereotactic body radiation therapy (not recorded which). These TCRs come from a donor over 45 with non-small cell lung cancer.

The chain carries TRBV29-1 and TRBJ2-5, with 11 bases that match TRBD2. V gave up 6 bases and J gave up 5 bases; unmatched junction bases: 11. CDR1 and CDR2 (germline): SQVTM, ANQGSEA. The CDR3 is 15 amino acids. The CDR3 spells CSVTPAASGGETQYF. The CDR3 DNA reads TGCAGCGTAACCCCGGCGGCTAGCGGGGGGGAGACCCAGTACTTC.

This clonotype appeared many times. The V call is TRBV7-2, the J call TRBJ2-3, with 12 bases identical to TRBD2. Germline lookup yields CDR1 SGHTA and CDR2 FQGNSA. With 1 base clipped from V and 3 bases from J, the junction kept 5 bases outside the gene matches. The CDR3 runs to 17 residues. The CDR3 here is CASSLGLAGGPTDTQYF. As DNA, the CDR3 is TGTGCCAGCAGCTTAGGCCTAGCGGGAGGGCCAACAGATACGCAGTATTTT.

Of note for this clonotype: A single base separates this from a much larger clone, so it may be a read error. The J gene is TRBJ1-5, the V gene TRBV29-1; 9 nucleotides line up with TRBD1. Germline V gene sequence: CDR1 SQVTM, CDR2 ANQGSEA. Trimming took 0 bases from V and 9 from J; bases not matched to a gene: 6. This CDR3 is 14 amino acids long. The CDR3 DNA follows: TGCAGCGTTGAAGAAGGACAGGGGAAGGTGCCCCAGCATTTT. This codes for CSVEEGQGKVPQHF.

This clonotype turned up a few times. With only one base between it and a far larger clone, this is likely a read error. This chain uses TRBV6-1 with TRBJ1-5; D call uncertain. CDR3 length equals 13 residues. V dropped 7 bases and J dropped 9 bases, with 16 bases sitting between them. The germline V gene encodes CDR1 MNHNS and CDR2 SASEGT. CDR3 sequence reads: CASTLGLLGPQHF. In DNA, the CDR3 is TGTGCCAGCACATTAGGCCTCCTGGGGCCCCAGCATTTT.

This clonotype rates as medium-sized. The chain uses TRBV11-3 and TRBJ2-1; tentatively, D is TRBD2 (5 bases). The germline CDR1 and CDR2 sequences are SGHNT and YENEEA. CDR3 length: 15 amino acids. The germline V and J ends were trimmed by 0 bases and 5 bases, with 11 bases remaining between them. CDR3 sequence reads: CASSLEGRLNNEQFF. CDR3 sequence (DNA): TGTGCCAGCAGCTTAGAGGGAAGACTAAACAATGAGCAGTTCTTC.

V gene TRBV27 combines with J gene TRBJ2-2, with TRBD2 matching over 12 bases. The CDR3 sequence is 18 residues long. The germline gives CDR1 MNHEY, CDR2 SMNVEV (reference sequence). J lost 6 bases, V lost 2 bases, and 10 bases had no gene match. DNA of the CDR3: TGTGCCAGCAGTTTAGTAGGACTAGCGGGAACTACGGCCGGGGAGCTGTTTTTT. Translation: CASSLVGLAGTTAGELFF.

This clonotype was seen more than once but under ten times. The CDR3 does not end in the conserved phenylalanine or tryptophan, so this is likely a read error. The limits of the CDR3 on the DNA are not certain, so only TCRdb's listed CDR3 is given. This rearrangement joins TRBV3-1 to TRBJ1-1; the table's D call TRBD1 went unverified against the DNA. Germline V gene lookup returns CDR1 LGHDT and CDR2 YNNKEL (reference sequence). The CDR3 numbers 12 amino acids, ends counted. Here the CDR3 reads CASSQARGGGAY.

In its sample, this clonotype is medium-sized (0.01 to 0.1%). The rearrangement uses TRBV12-3 or TRBV12-4 and TRBJ2-3; D is perhaps TRBD1 (5 bases). V was shortened by 8 bases and J by 5 bases, with 8 bases between the two germline ends. The CDR3 is made up of 11 amino acids. The CDR3 DNA sequence: TGTGCCAGCGGGGCGATAGATACGCAGTATTTT. Translating it yields CASGAIDTQYF.

This clonotype occurred many times. The chain couples TRBV20-1 to TRBJ1-2; 10 nucleotides agree with TRBD1. Per germline, CDR1 DFQATT and CDR2 SNEGSKA (reference sequence). Unmatched junction bases numbered 10, after V lost 5 bases and J lost 1 base. The CDR3 length is 16 residues. CDR3 residues: CSARNLGTGDNYGYTF. In DNA, the CDR3 is TGCAGTGCTCGAAACCTCGGGACAGGGGATAACTATGGCTACACCTTC.

This chain uses TRBV6-2 or TRBV6-3 with TRBJ1-2; unclear D gene. In germline, CDR1 is MNHEY, CDR2 SVGEGT. This CDR3 region has 14 residues. V was pared by 6 bases and J by 7 bases, with 18 bases between. The CDR3 protein is CASRLSSPIFGYTF. For the CDR3, the DNA is TGTGCCAGCAGACTGTCCTCTCCGATTTTTGGCTACACCTTC.

This clonotype was detected ten times or more. The CDR3 DNA reads TGCGCCAGCAGCTTGGGAGGGGGAAAGTACTACGAGCAGTACTTC. This gives the protein CASSLGGGKYYEQYF. The chain joins TRBV5-1 to TRBJ2-7; D is perhaps TRBD1 (6 bases). The CDR3 is made up of 15 amino acids. Looked up from germline, CDR1 is SGHRS and CDR2 is YFSETQ. V lost 0 bases and J lost 3, with 13 bases in between.

V gene TRBV6-1 combines with J gene TRBJ1-6; D remains ambiguous. Germline assignment: CDR1 MNHNS and CDR2 SASEGT. The CDR3 has 14 amino acids. V lost 6 bases and J lost 3, with 9 bases in between. The CDR3 loop reads CASSETDYNSPLHF. CDR3 sequence (DNA): TGTGCCAGCAGCGAGACGGACTATAATTCACCCCTCCACTTT.

Points on this clonotype: At one end, the junction sequence differs from germline, possibly due to a read error. V is TRBV7-9 and J is TRBJ2-2; D perhaps matches TRBD2 (6 bases). This CDR3 comprises 16 residues. The germline gives CDR1 SEHNR, CDR2 FQNEAQ (reference sequence). The CDR3 region has the DNA TGTGCCAGCAGCTTCGGGGGTTTTACGAACACCTGGGAGCTGTTTTTT. This encodes CASSFGGFTNTWELFF.

Comment on this clonotype: A junction end diverges from the germline sequence, so it may reflect a read error. This chain connects TRBV11-2 to TRBJ2-7; D perhaps matches TRBD2 (5 bases). Germline CDR1 and CDR2: SGHAT and FQNNGV. CDR3 length: 13 amino acids. CDR3 DNA: TGTGCCATCAGCCGGTCCGGGGTAGACGAGCAGTACTTC. It codes for CAISRSGVDEQYF.

This clonotype is medium-sized within its sample. The V and J genes are TRBV5-1 and TRBJ1-5; the match to TRBD1 covers 12 bases. V shed 3 bases and J 3 bases; nucleotides not matched to a gene: 4. The germline V gene has CDR1 SGHRS and CDR2 YFSETQ. The CDR3 loop spans 16 amino acids. The CDR3 protein is CASSWDRGLVNQPQHF. CDR3 DNA: TGCGCCAGCAGCTGGGACAGGGGGCTTGTCAATCAGCCCCAGCATTTT.

This clonotype was counted at least ten times. The rearrangement joins TRBV7-2 to TRBJ2-7; no definite D call. This CDR3 comprises 14 residues. The V end was cut by 6 bases, the J end by 4 bases, with 16 bases between. CDR1 is SGHTA, CDR2 FQGNSA, per germline. CDR3 sequence (DNA): TGTGCCAGCAGTGGGCAGGCCGGCCCTTACGAGCAGTACTTC. Translated, it gives CASSGQAGPYEQYF.

The chain employs TRBV6-4 and TRBJ2-1; 8 nucleotides match TRBD1. The trim removed 5 bases at V and 7 bases at J, leaving 7 bases unmatched. The CDR3 sequence is 14 residues long. Germline V gives CDR1 MRHNA, CDR2 SNTAGT. CDR3 in amino acids: CASSPGTGGNEQFF. CDR3 bases: TGTGCCAGCAGTCCCGGGACAGGAGGAAATGAGCAGTTCTTC.

This clonotype was seen repeatedly, ten times or more. This rearrangement joins TRBV5-5 to TRBJ1-5; no firm D call. V lost 4 bases, J lost 3 bases, and 8 bases lay in between. The V gene's germline CDR1 is SGHKS and CDR2 YYEKEE (reference sequence). CDR3 length equals 13 residues. The chain's CDR3 is CASSASVNQPQHF. Here the CDR3 DNA reads TGTGCCAGCAGCGCCAGTGTCAATCAGCCCCAGCATTTT. Looking up the rest from reference TRBV5-5 and TRBJ1-5 gives the full variable domain: DAGVTQSPTHLIKTRGQQVTLRCSPISGHKSVSWYQQVLGQGPQFIFQYYEKEERGRGNFPDRFSARQFPNYSSELNVNALLLGDSALYLCASSASVNQPQHFGDGTRLSIL.

In its sample, this clonotype was seen many times. This rearrangement joins TRBV12-3 or TRBV12-4 to TRBJ2-5; 9 bases align to TRBD1. The trim removed 5 bases at V and 6 bases at J, leaving 7 bases unmatched. The CDR3 contains 14 residues. The CDR3 coding sequence is TGTGCCAGCAGTCCCGGGACAGGGCGGCAGACCCAGTACTTC. It codes for CASSPGTGRQTQYF.

The gene calls are TRBV11-3 and TRBJ2-7; no firm D call. There are 14 residues in the CDR3. The V gene's germline CDR1 is SGHNT and CDR2 YENEEA. V lost 2 bases, J lost 2 bases, and 10 bases lay in between. CDR3 bases: TGTGCCAGCAGCTTAATGTATGGTCCCTACGAGCAGTACTTC. Amino acids: CASSLMYGPYEQYF.

This clonotype was recorded many times. The chain combines TRBV4-1 with TRBJ1-3; D remains ambiguous. Trimming cost V 1 base and J 0 bases, with 7 bases left between them. CDR3 length: 15 amino acids. The germline CDR1 and CDR2 sequences are MGHRA and YSYEKL. The CDR3 bases are TGCGCCAGCAGCCAAGGACTCAGCTCTGGAAACACCATATATTTT. As protein: CASSQGLSSGNTIYF.

This clonotype was recorded at least ten times. This chain's CDR3 is CASNSGGSTDTQYF. The CDR3 DNA sequence: TGTGCCAGCAATAGCGGAGGAAGCACAGATACGCAGTATTTT. The chain is built from TRBV6-2 or TRBV6-3 and TRBJ2-3; tentative D call: TRBD2 (6 bases). Germline V gene sequence: CDR1 MNHEY, CDR2 SVGEGT. With 7 bases removed from V and 0 bases from J, the gap between germline ends came to 11 bases. This CDR3 contains 14 residues.

Regarding this clonotype: Since a far larger clone is one base different, this is likely a read error. The gene calls are TRBV12-3 or TRBV12-4 and TRBJ1-2; 8 nucleotides line up with TRBD1. The CDR3 runs to 14 residues. The CDR3 spells CANSVQGANYGYTF. CDR3 coding DNA: TGTGCCAACAGTGTACAGGGGGCTAACTATGGCTACACCTTC.

The chain has TRBV28 and TRBJ2-1; no definite D call. With 6 bases removed from V and 0 bases from J, the gap between germline ends came to 15 bases. This CDR3 region has 16 residues. Germline CDR1 MDHEN, CDR2 SYDVKM. The CDR3 reads CASSPFPLCSYNEQFF. Here the CDR3 DNA reads TGTGCCAGCAGCCCCTTCCCACTGTGCTCCTACAATGAGCAGTTCTTC.

This clonotype was seen at least ten times. This chain links TRBV3-1 with TRBJ2-3, with 9 bases fitting TRBD2. CDR1 and CDR2 from the germline V gene are LGHDT and YNNKEL (reference sequence). V dropped 6 bases and J dropped 0; count of bases not matched to a gene: 7. The CDR3 length is 16 residues. DNA of the CDR3: TGTGCCAGCAGTTCCAGAGCGGGAGGTAGCACAGATACGCAGTATTTT. Translating gives CASSSRAGGSTDTQYF.

This clonotype was counted at least ten times. The chain uses TRBV27 and TRBJ2-7, with D possibly being TRBD2 (7 bases). The CDR3 length is 15 residues. Germline-derived CDR1 and CDR2 are MNHEY and SMNVEV (reference sequence). Trimming cost V 3 bases and J 6 bases, with 18 bases left between them. In DNA form, the CDR3 reads TGTGCCAGCAGTTTTTCACGGGGGGCGCCCGGCGAGCAGTACTTC. Residues: CASSFSRGAPGEQYF.

The chain uses TRBV6-2 or TRBV6-3 and TRBJ2-7, with unresolved D. V was clipped by 7 bases and J by 6 bases, with 25 bases between them. This CDR3 is built from 16 residues. Looked up from germline, CDR1 is MNHEY and CDR2 is SVGEGT. CDR3 sequence reads: CASNPIGSQITGEQYF. As DNA, the CDR3 is TGTGCCAGCAATCCTATTGGCTCTCAGATAACTGGCGAGCAGTACTTC.